The rows below give T cell receptor beta chains drawn from one sample of a study of blood T cell repertoires in COVID-19. Profiling relied on immunoSEQ multiplex PCR, and the TCRdb table lists in-frame clones only, not all of them. In the table there are 200,000 to 250,000 clones, 70% to 90% of which are singletons. Sequenced material: peripheral blood. The receptors derive from a man in his sixties with acute or convalescent COVID-19. Each CDR3 is given with its conserved first and last residue. The D gene is left open where the match is weak. Some rows mark clone size as missing; the rest say once, few, many or name a class of expanded clone.

v_gene	abundance	d_gene	j_gene	CDR3aa	CDR3nt
TRBV11-2	-	-	TRBJ1-2	CASSLYDQTGNGYTF	TGTGCCAGCAGCTTATACGACCAAACGGGGAATGGCTACACCTTC
TRBV5-1	once	TRBD1	TRBJ2-1	CASSLDRGRHNEQFF	TGCGCCAGCAGCTTGGACAGGGGGCGACACAATGAGCAGTTCTTC
TRBV5-1	-	TRBD1	TRBJ2-7	CASSFRDRPPGEQYF	TGCGCCAGCAGCTTTAGGGACAGGCCCCCGGGGGAGCAGTACTTC
TRBV11-2	-	-	TRBJ1-1	CASSLGGGPTEAFF	TGTGCCAGCAGCTTAGGGGGAGGGCCCACTGAAGCTTTCTTT
TRBV4-3	-	-	TRBJ1-2	CASSQDRGTNYGYTF	TGCGCCAGCAGCCAAGACAGGGGAACTAACTATGGCTACACCTTC
TRBV9	-	TRBD1	TRBJ1-1	CASSEGQGTAFF	TGTGCCAGCAGCGAGGGACAGGGAACAGCTTTCTTT
TRBV18	-	TRBD1	TRBJ1-5	CASSRDRGNQPQHF	TGTGCCAGCTCCCGGGACAGGGGCAATCAGCCCCAGCATTTT
TRBV19	-	TRBD1	TRBJ1-2	CASSTGGSGSAGYTF	TGTGCCAGTAGTACAGGGGGGTCGGGATCTGCCGGCTACACCTTC
TRBV19	-	TRBD2	TRBJ2-7	CASSISGSFHEQYF	TGTGCCAGTAGTATTAGCGGGAGTTTCCACGAGCAGTACTTC
TRBV7-9	-	TRBD2	TRBJ2-7	CASSLVGSTSGTNEQYF	TGTGCCAGCAGCTTAGTAGGGTCGACTAGCGGGACAAACGAGCAGTACTTC
TRBV4-3	few	-	TRBJ2-7	CASSQDNRAYEQYF	TGCGCCAGCAGCCAAGACAACAGGGCCTACGAGCAGTACTTC
TRBV6-5	-	TRBD1	TRBJ1-4	CASSPDRATNEKLFF	TGTGCCAGCAGCCCCGACAGGGCAACTAATGAAAAACTGTTTTTT
TRBV4-2	-	-	TRBJ1-5	CASSQAIGQPQHF	TGTGCCAGCAGCCAAGCAATTGGCCAGCCCCAGCATTTT
TRBV10-3	-	-	TRBJ1-2	CAISESGSYGYTF	TGTGCCATCAGTGAGTCGGGGAGCTATGGCTACACCTTC
TRBV5-6	-	TRBD2	TRBJ2-5	CASTPGTSGRETQYF	TGTGCCAGCACTCCGGGCACTAGCGGGCGAGAGACCCAGTACTTC
TRBV15	-	-	TRBJ1-5	CATSTSGRANQPQHF	TGTGCCACCAGCACCTCAGGGCGAGCGAATCAGCCCCAGCATTTT
TRBV27	-	-	TRBJ1-5	CASSPLGPAGNQPQHF	TGTGCCAGCAGCCCTCTCGGGCCGGCGGGGAATCAGCCCCAGCATTTT
TRBV29-1	-	TRBD1	TRBJ1-5	CSVSTGTGGYGNQPQHF	TGCAGCGTCTCAACCGGGACAGGGGGTTATGGCAATCAGCCCCAGCATTTT
TRBV5-4	-	TRBD2	TRBJ2-7	CASSPGLAGAYEQYF	TGTGCCAGCAGCCCCGGACTAGCGGGAGCCTACGAGCAGTACTTC
TRBV11-2	-	-	TRBJ2-1	CASSPLGPALGEQFF	TGTGCCAGCAGCCCTCTGGGTCCAGCGCTCGGTGAGCAGTTCTTC
TRBV28	once	TRBD1	TRBJ1-2	CASYGRGNYGYTF	TGTGCCAGCTACGGCAGGGGGAACTATGGCTACACCTTC
TRBV19	-	TRBD2	TRBJ2-7	CASSGTSGRALSAEQYF	TGTGCCAGTAGCGGGACTAGCGGGAGGGCCCTGTCGGCCGAGCAGTACTTC
TRBV7-6	-	-	TRBJ1-3	CASSLDEGNTIYF	TGTGCCAGCAGCTTAGACGAGGGAAACACCATATATTTT
TRBV30	-	-	TRBJ1-4	CAWSVLRGTNEKLFF	TGTGCCTGGAGTGTACTTCGGGGTACTAATGAAAAACTGTTTTTT
TRBV5-1	-	-	TRBJ2-1	CASSPSGLAGYNEQFF	TGCGCCAGCAGTCCCAGCGGACTGGCGGGCTACAATGAGCAGTTCTTC
TRBV28	-	-	TRBJ1-6	CASTQAAANYNSPLHF	TGTGCCAGCACCCAGGCCGCAGCTAATTATAATTCACCCCTCCACTTT
TRBV15	few	-	TRBJ1-5	CATSRGGQGISHF	TGTGCCACCAGCAGAGGAGGCCAGGGAATTTCGCATTTT
TRBV30	-	TRBD1	TRBJ1-3	CAWKGRRGSSGNTIYF	TGTGCCTGGAAGGGTCGCAGGGGGAGCTCTGGAAACACCATATATTTT
TRBV5-1	-	TRBD2	TRBJ2-1	CAISGRDLTSGRHNEQFF	TGCGCCATCTCGGGGAGGGATTTGACTAGCGGGAGACACAATGAGCAGTTCTTC
TRBV11-2	-	-	TRBJ2-5	CASSPWDWEETQYF	TGTGCCAGCAGCCCGTGGGACTGGGAGGAGACCCAGTACTTC
TRBV19	few	-	TRBJ1-4	CASSTLSGQKATNEKLFF	TGTGCCAGTAGTACCCTTTCCGGACAGAAGGCAACTAATGAAAAACTGTTTTTT
TRBV5-6	-	-	TRBJ2-1	CASSLGGSQRGFF	TGTGCCAGCAGCTTGGGCGGCAGCCAGAGAGGGTTCTTC
TRBV11-3	-	TRBD1	TRBJ1-1	CASSGQVMNTEAFF	TGTGCCAGCAGCGGACAGGTCATGAACACTGAAGCTTTCTTT
TRBV5-6	once	TRBD1	TRBJ1-4	CASSLNRGGGEKLFF	TGTGCCAGCAGCTTAAACAGGGGAGGTGGTGAAAAACTGTTTTTT
TRBV29-1	-	TRBD2	TRBJ2-3	CSAKLAGYTDTQYF	TGCAGCGCCAAACTAGCGGGGTACACAGATACGCAGTATTTT
TRBV5-1	-	TRBD1	TRBJ2-6	CASSLEGTGGSGANVLTF	TGCGCCAGCAGCTTGGAGGGGACAGGGGGCTCTGGGGCCAACGTCCTGACTTTC
TRBV3-1/TRBV3-2	-	-	TRBJ2-2	CASSPPGREDTGELFF	TGTGCCAGCAGCCCGCCCGGCAGGGAAGACACCGGGGAGCTGTTTTTT
TRBV28	-	TRBD1	TRBJ2-3	CASSPGTGLYLSTDTQYF	TGTGCCAGCAGTCCCGGGACAGGACTTTATCTTAGCACAGATACGCAGTATTTT
TRBV2	medium-sized	TRBD2	TRBJ2-1	CASSEALSGRNNEQFF	TGTGCCAGCAGTGAAGCGCTTAGCGGGAGGAACAATGAGCAGTTCTTC
TRBV7-9	once	TRBD2	TRBJ2-5	CASSRGEVIQETQYF	TGTGCCAGCAGCCGGGGGGAGGTGATTCAAGAGACCCAGTACTTC
TRBV28	-	-	TRBJ1-5	CASSLGEWGHPPGQPQHF	TGTGCCAGCAGTTTGGGGGAATGGGGGCACCCCCCGGGGCAGCCCCAGCATTTT
TRBV11-3	few	-	TRBJ2-7	CASSSPVDSDYEQYF	TGTGCCAGCAGCTCTCCCGTAGACTCAGACTACGAGCAGTACTTC
TRBV19	-	TRBD2	TRBJ2-1	CASARLAGDRNEQFF	TGTGCCAGTGCCCGATTAGCGGGAGATCGCAATGAGCAGTTCTTC
TRBV7-8	-	-	TRBJ1-1	CASSPGTPPNTEAFF	TGTGCCAGCAGCCCCGGGACACCTCCGAACACTGAAGCTTTCTTT
TRBV5-1	-	-	TRBJ2-3	CASSLDVQDTQYF	TGCGCCAGCAGCTTGGATGTTCAAGATACGCAGTATTTT
TRBV27	-	TRBD1	TRBJ2-7	CASSLSGTGANEQYF	TGTGCCAGCAGTTTATCTGGGACAGGGGCTAACGAGCAGTACTTC
TRBV4-1	-	TRBD1	TRBJ2-2	CASSQTGTGGRNTGELFF	TGCGCCAGCAGCCAAACTGGGACAGGGGGCAGGAACACCGGGGAGCTGTTTTTT
TRBV4-3	-	TRBD1	TRBJ2-7	CASSLSVGGQAQTYEQYF	TGCGCCAGCAGCCTATCAGTGGGGGGACAGGCCCAAACCTACGAGCAGTACTTC
TRBV29-1	-	TRBD1	TRBJ1-2	CSVGDSATNYGYTF	TGCAGCGTTGGGGACAGTGCGACTAACTATGGCTACACCTTC
TRBV7-8	-	TRBD1	TRBJ1-1	CASSVRTGEGIAFF	TGTGCCAGCAGCGTAAGGACAGGCGAAGGGATAGCTTTCTTT
TRBV6-2/TRBV6-3	-	-	TRBJ2-2	CASSYQTGPGGELFF	TGTGCCAGCAGTTACCAGACAGGCCCTGGCGGGGAGCTGTTTTTT
TRBV4-2	-	-	TRBJ1-5	CASSQDMRLNQPQHF	TGTGCCAGCAGCCAAGATATGAGGCTCAATCAGCCCCAGCATTTT